Below are 20 T cell receptor beta chains sequenced from a single sample in a study of control samples from healthy donors and cancer patients. Assay: immunoSEQ multiplex PCR; the TCRdb copy retains only in-frame clones and omits some. The repertoire holds around 120,000 clones, with 85% to 95% as singletons. The sequenced sample was blood. These receptors were collected from a man in his thirties or forties in good health.

The chain is built from TRBV7-9 and TRBJ2-2; D unclear. Germline CDR1 reads SEHNR; CDR2 reads FQNEAQ (reference sequence). There are 16 residues in the CDR3. Trimming took off 1 base at V and 0 bases at J, with 9 bases between the two ends. CDR3: CASSLGTDTNTGELFF. The CDR3 DNA reads as TGTGCCAGCAGCTTAGGAACCGACACGAACACCGGGGAGCTGTTTTTT.

The chain uses TRBV6-2 or TRBV6-3 and TRBJ1-1, with D uncertain. Trimming took 2 bases from V and 6 from J, leaving 7 bases between them. CDR1 and CDR2 (germline): MNHEY, SVGEGT. The length of the CDR3 is 12 residues. CDR3 coding DNA: TGTGCCAGCAGTTACAATGGGGCTGAAGCTTTCTTT. It translates to CASSYNGAEAFF.

The chain combines TRBV3-1 (or the pseudogene TRBV3-2) with TRBJ2-7; unclear D gene. The ends were cut back, 0 bases at V and 0 bases at J, with 12 bases in the middle. The CDR3 length is 16 residues. CDR1 and CDR2 (germline): LGHDT, YNNKEL (reference sequence). The CDR3 DNA is TGTGCCAGCAGCCAAGAGGGCAGGAGAAGCTCCTACGAGCAGTACTTC. Translated: CASSQEGRRSSYEQYF.

This clone was recorded once. The chain employs TRBV19 and TRBJ1-5; D unclear. Trimming removed 1 base at V and 6 bases at J, with 4 bases between. Per germline, CDR1 LNHDA and CDR2 SQIVND (reference sequence). This CDR3 region has 12 residues. The DNA of the CDR3 is TGTGCCAGTAGTATAGGGACTCAGCCCCAGCATTTT. Its protein product is CASSIGTQPQHF. The complete variable domain, with remaining parts taken from reference TRBV19 and TRBJ1-5, reads DGGITQSPKYLFRKEGQNVTLSCEQNLNHDAMYWYRQDPGQGLRLIYYSQIVNDFQKGDIAEGYSVSREKKESFPLTVTSAQKNPTAFYLCASSIGTQPQHFGDGTRLSIL.

The rearrangement links TRBV4-1 to TRBJ1-1; no clear D gene. Germline V lookup: CDR1 MGHRA, CDR2 YSYEKL. The CDR3 is 15 residues long. V lost 4 bases, J lost 0 bases, and 12 bases lay in between. CDR3 in amino acids: CASSRQQQMNTEAFF. CDR3 bases: TGCGCCAGCAGCCGACAACAGCAAATGAACACTGAAGCTTTCTTT.

The genes are TRBV30 and TRBJ1-2; 7 nucleotides agree with TRBD1. The ends lost 2 bases at V and 13 bases at J; junction bases unmatched: 10. The CDR3 has 12 residues. The germline gives CDR1 GTSNPN, CDR2 SVGIG (reference sequence). CDR3 bases: TGTGCCTGGAGTAGATCACAGGGACAGAGCACCTTC. Translation: CAWSRSQGQSTF.

This chain links TRBV29-1 with TRBJ2-4, with TRBD1 identical over 8 bases. J was trimmed by 1 base and V by 5 bases; bases with no gene match: 13. CDR1 and CDR2 from the germline V gene are SQVTM and ANQGSEA. The CDR3 has 17 amino acids. CDR3 in DNA: TGCAGCGTTCGGTCCGGGATGAGACAGGGGGCCAAAAACATTCAGTACTTC. It encodes CSVRSGMRQGAKNIQYF.

The chain links TRBV19 to TRBJ1-5; possible D gene TRBD1, 6 bases. Deletions cut 6 bases from V and 0 bases from J, with 12 bases between. Per germline, CDR1 LNHDA and CDR2 SQIVND (reference sequence). The CDR3 is 15 amino acids. The CDR3 region has the DNA TGTGCCAGTAGACCACACAGGGATAGCAATCAGCCCCAGCATTTT. Its translation is CASRPHRDSNQPQHF.

The chain has TRBV9 and TRBJ2-3; D remains ambiguous. The CDR3 extends over 17 amino acids. Looked up from germline, CDR1 is SGDLS and CDR2 is YYNGEE. V lost 4 bases, J lost 3 bases, and 21 bases lay in between. The CDR3 DNA is TGTGCCAGCAGCCCGCACTCTAACAGATACAGTACAGATACGCAGTATTTT. It codes for CASSPHSNRYSTDTQYF.

This chain connects TRBV29-1 to TRBJ2-3; D might be TRBD2 (6 bases). The CDR3 loop spans 11 amino acids. Trimming took off 7 bases at V and 4 bases at J, with 9 bases between the two ends. The V gene's germline CDR1 is SQVTM and CDR2 ANQGSEA. CDR3 coding DNA: TGCAGCGGGTGGGGGGCAGATACGCAGTATTTT. This codes for CSGWGADTQYF.

V gene TRBV11-2 combines with J gene TRBJ1-3; 7 bases align to TRBD1. The CDR3 has 15 amino acids. The V gene end was trimmed by 5 bases and the J gene end by 0 bases; junction bases not matched to a gene: 4. CDR1 SGHAT and CDR2 FQNNGV come from the germline V gene. CDR3 coding DNA: TGTGCCAGCAGCCCCCGGGACAGCTCTGGAAACACCATATATTTT. Translating it yields CASSPRDSSGNTIYF.

This clone appeared a single time. The chain joins TRBV29-1 to TRBJ1-2; no clear D gene. Trimming left V 3 bases short and J 5 bases short, with 13 bases between. In germline, CDR1 is SQVTM, CDR2 ANQGSEA. CDR3 length: 13 amino acids. CDR3 sequence: CSVDTVGVYGYTF. CDR3 nucleotide sequence: TGCAGCGTTGACACCGTCGGAGTTTATGGCTACACCTTC.

V usage is TRBV5-1 and J usage is TRBJ2-1; TRBD1 matches 12 bases. This CDR3 contains 14 residues. Germline V gene lookup returns CDR1 SGHRS and CDR2 YFSETQ. Losses at the gene ends were 9 bases for V and 9 bases for J; bases not matched to a gene: 10. The CDR3 loop is CATSPGQGAGEQFF. The CDR3, as DNA: TGCGCCACCTCGCCGGGACAGGGGGCTGGTGAGCAGTTCTTC.

The chain recombines TRBV7-9 with TRBJ1-1, with 7 bases that match TRBD1. Germline CDR1 reads SEHNR; CDR2 reads FQNEAQ (reference sequence). J gave up 0 bases and V 5 bases, and 15 bases lay outside the gene matches. The CDR3 spans 18 residues. Here the CDR3 reads CASSDWRLLGQMNTEAFF. CDR3 bases: TGTGCCAGCAGCGACTGGAGACTCCTGGGACAGATGAACACTGAAGCTTTCTTT.

This clone was counted a few times. The chain joins TRBV7-9 to TRBJ1-2; no reliable D call. Deletions cut 1 base from V and 4 bases from J, with 10 bases between. Germline V gives CDR1 SEHNR, CDR2 FQNEAQ (reference sequence). The CDR3 spans 14 residues. In DNA form, the CDR3 reads TGTGCCAGCAGCTTAGGGATCGGGCCCTATGGCTACACCTTC. The encoded protein is CASSLGIGPYGYTF. Filled out from reference TRBV7-9 and TRBJ1-2, the complete variable domain reads DTGVSQNPRHKITKRGQNVTFRCDPISEHNRLYWYRQTLGQGPEFLTYFQNEAQLEKSRLLSDRFSAERPKGSFSTLEIQRTEQGDSAMYLCASSLGIGPYGYTFGSGTRLTVV.

This clone occurred once. This chain uses TRBV5-8 with TRBJ1-2; D call uncertain. The CDR3 loop spans 15 amino acids. Trimming stripped 1 base from V and 4 bases from J, with 14 bases between. The germline V gene encodes CDR1 SGHTS and CDR2 YDEGEE. The CDR3 spells CASSLTGIRAYGYTF. The CDR3 DNA reads TGTGCCAGCAGCTTGACGGGGATTCGGGCCTATGGCTACACCTTC.

This clone was seen a single time. The chain uses TRBV7-2 and TRBJ2-7; tentatively, D is TRBD2 (6 bases). Looked up from germline, CDR1 is SGHTA and CDR2 is FQGNSA. The CDR3 spans 12 residues. V lost 5 bases and J lost 7, with 12 bases in between. For the CDR3, the DNA is TGTGCCAGCAGCCGGAGACGGGGGGAGCAGTACTTC. Its protein is CASSRRRGEQYF.

This chain uses TRBV30 with TRBJ1-2, with 9 nucleotides matching TRBD1. Germline V gene lookup returns CDR1 GTSNPN and CDR2 SVGIG (reference sequence). Unmatched junction bases numbered 10, after V lost 5 bases and J lost 0 bases. The CDR3 has 16 residues. Written as DNA, the CDR3 is TGTGCCTGGTACCGGGACAGGGCACTTTCTAACTATGGCTACACCTTC. It is translated as CAWYRDRALSNYGYTF.

This rearrangement joins TRBV7-8 to TRBJ2-7; 10 bases are a match to TRBD1. Unmatched junction bases numbered 2, after V lost 3 bases and J lost 3 bases. This CDR3 region has 14 residues. CDR1 SGHVS and CDR2 FQNEAQ come from the germline V gene. The CDR3, as DNA: TGTGCCAGCAGCTTGGGACAGGGGTTCTACGAGCAGTACTTC. Translation gives CASSLGQGFYEQYF.

The chain combines TRBV5-1 with TRBJ2-7, with D unresolved. This CDR3 comprises 14 residues. Trimming pared 2 bases from V and 2 bases from J, leaving 11 bases between. Germline loops: CDR1 SGHRS, CDR2 YFSETQ. CDR3 coding DNA: TGCGCCAGCAGCTTTGAGGATCCAACCTACGAGCAGTACTTC. Translation: CASSFEDPTYEQYF.